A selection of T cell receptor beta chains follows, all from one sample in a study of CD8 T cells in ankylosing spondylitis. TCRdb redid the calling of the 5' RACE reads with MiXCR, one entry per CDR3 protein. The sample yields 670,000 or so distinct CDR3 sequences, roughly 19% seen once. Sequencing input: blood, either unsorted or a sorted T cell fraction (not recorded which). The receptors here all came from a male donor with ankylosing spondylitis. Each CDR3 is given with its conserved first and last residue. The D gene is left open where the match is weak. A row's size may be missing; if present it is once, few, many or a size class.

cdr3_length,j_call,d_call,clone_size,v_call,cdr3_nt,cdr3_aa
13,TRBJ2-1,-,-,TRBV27,TGTGCCAGCAGTTTATACGTAGACAATGAGCAGTTCTTC,CASSLYVDNEQFF
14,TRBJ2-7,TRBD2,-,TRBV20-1,TGCAGTGCTATGCGGACCCCGGGGGGTTACGAGCAGTACTTC,CSAMRTPGGYEQYF
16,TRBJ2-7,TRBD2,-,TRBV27,TGTGCCAGCAGTTCCGGACTAGCGGGAAAGATCTACGAGCAGTACTTC,CASSSGLAGKIYEQYF
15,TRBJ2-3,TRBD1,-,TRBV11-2,TGTGCCAGCAGCCCACAGGGGATATGGACAGATACGCAGTATTTT,CASSPQGIWTDTQYF
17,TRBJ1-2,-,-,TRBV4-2,TGTGCCAGCAGCCAAGAGACAACCGCGTCCCAACCGGGTGGCTACACCTTC,CASSQETTASQPGGYTF
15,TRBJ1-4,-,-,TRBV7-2,TGTGCCAGCAGCTTAGGGGGGGCAGCTAATGAAAAACTGTTTTTT,CASSLGGAANEKLFF
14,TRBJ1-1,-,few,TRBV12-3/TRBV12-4,TGTGCCAGCAACGAACAGGGAGTGAACACTGAAGCTTTCTTT,CASNEQGVNTEAFF
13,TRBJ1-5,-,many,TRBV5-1,TGCGCCAGCAGCCCGGGCGTTGGTCAGCCCCAGCATTTT,CASSPGVGQPQHF
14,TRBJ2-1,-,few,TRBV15,TGTGCCACCAGCAGGGACGGAAGCTACAATGAGCAGTTCTTC,CATSRDGSYNEQFF
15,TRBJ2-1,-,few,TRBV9,TGTGCCAGCAGCGTAGGAGGATGGACAGGAGGGGAGCAGTTCTTC,CASSVGGWTGGEQFF
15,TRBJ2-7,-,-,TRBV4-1,TGCGCCAGCAGCCAGCCGGGACCCTCCCCCTACGAGCAGTACTTC,CASSQPGPSPYEQYF
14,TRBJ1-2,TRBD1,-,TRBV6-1,TGTGCCAGCAGGGGGACAGGAGCTAACTATGGCTACACCTTC,CASRGTGANYGYTF
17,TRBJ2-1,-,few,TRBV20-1,TGCAGTGCTAGAGTCGGCCAGGGCAGTCTCTCCTACAATGAGCAGTTCTTC,CSARVGQGSLSYNEQFF
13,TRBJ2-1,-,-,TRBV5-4,TGTGCCAGCAGCTTCTCAGAACCCAATGAGCAGTTCTTC,CASSFSEPNEQFF
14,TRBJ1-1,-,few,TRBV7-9,TGTGCCAGCAGCTTAGCCTGGGACACCCGTGAAGCTTTCTTT,CASSLAWDTREAFF
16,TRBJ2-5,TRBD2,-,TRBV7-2,TGTGCCAGCAGCTTGGGGGAGGGGTTGTGGCAAGAGACCCAGTACTTC,CASSLGEGLWQETQYF
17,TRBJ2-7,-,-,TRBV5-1,TGCGCCAGCAGCTTGGGACTGAAACAGGGAACGGGCGACGAGCAGTACTTC,CASSLGLKQGTGDEQYF
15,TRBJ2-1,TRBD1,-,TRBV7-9,TGTGCCAGCAGCCCCGCAGGACAGGGGGGAAATGAGCAGTTCTTC,CASSPAGQGGNEQFF
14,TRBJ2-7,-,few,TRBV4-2,TGTGCCAGCAGCCAAGACAGGGTTGGGAGCGAGCAGTACTTC,CASSQDRVGSEQYF
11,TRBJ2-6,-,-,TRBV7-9,TGTGCCAGCAGCCAGTCAGAAGTCCTGACTTTC,CASSQSEVLTF
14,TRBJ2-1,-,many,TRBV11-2,TGTGCCAGCAGCTTACGAGACAGCCACAATGAGCAGTTCTTC,CASSLRDSHNEQFF
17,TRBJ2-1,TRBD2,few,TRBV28,TGTGCCAGCAGTCACCGTGGCAGCGGGGGGATCTACAATGAGCAGTTCTTC,CASSHRGSGGIYNEQFF
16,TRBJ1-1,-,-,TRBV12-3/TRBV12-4,TGTGCCAGCAGTTTAACCCGAGTCCAGGGCAACACTGAAGCTTTCTTT,CASSLTRVQGNTEAFF
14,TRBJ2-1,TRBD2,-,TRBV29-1,TGCAGCGTCTCGACTAGCGGGATGGGCAATGAGCAGTTCTTC,CSVSTSGMGNEQFF
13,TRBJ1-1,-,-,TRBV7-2,TGTGCCAGCAGCGGACAGAGATTTTCCCAAGCTTTCTTT,CASSGQRFSQAFF
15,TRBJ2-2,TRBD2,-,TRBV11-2,TGTGCCAGCAGCGCCACGGGAGGCTGGGCCGGGGAGCTGTTTTTT,CASSATGGWAGELFF
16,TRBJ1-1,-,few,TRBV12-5,TGTGCTAGTGGTTTGTTGGGAAACCGCATGAACACTGAAGCTTTCTTT,CASGLLGNRMNTEAFF
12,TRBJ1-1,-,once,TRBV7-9,TGTGCCAGCAGCCCACAGGCGCCCGAAGCTTTCTTT,CASSPQAPEAFF
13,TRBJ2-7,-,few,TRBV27,TGTGCCAGCAGTTTACCCCACCGAAAGGTGCAGTACTTC,CASSLPHRKVQYF
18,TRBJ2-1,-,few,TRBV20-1,TGCAGTGCCGCTCCAGGGTGGGCTACCCCACAATTCTACAATGAGCAGTTCTTC,CSAAPGWATPQFYNEQFF
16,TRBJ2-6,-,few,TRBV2,TGTGCCAGCAGTGAATTTAAGAGCTCTGGGGCCAACGTCCTGACTTTC,CASSEFKSSGANVLTF
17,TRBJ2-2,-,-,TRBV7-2,TGTGCCAGCAGCTCACGAGCTAGACAGTCGAACACCGGGGAGCTGTTTTTT,CASSSRARQSNTGELFF
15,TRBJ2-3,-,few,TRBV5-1,TGCGCCAGCACCCAGGGCTATACTAGCACAGATACGCAGTATTTT,CASTQGYTSTDTQYF
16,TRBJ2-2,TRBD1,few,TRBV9,TGTGCCAGCAGCGCCCGGGACAGGACAAACACCGGGGAGCTGTTTTTT,CASSARDRTNTGELFF
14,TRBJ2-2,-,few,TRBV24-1,TGTGCCACCAGTGATTTGCAGGGTCCCGGGGAGCTGTTTTTT,CATSDLQGPGELFF
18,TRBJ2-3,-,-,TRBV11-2,TGTGCCAGCAGCTTAGAGGGTATGGTAGGGAAGTTTGTAAGGTCGCAGTATTTT,CASSLEGMVGKFVRSQYF
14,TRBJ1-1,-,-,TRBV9,TGTGCCAGCAGCGTAGATCCGGGGTCGGCTGAAGCTTTCTTT,CASSVDPGSAEAFF
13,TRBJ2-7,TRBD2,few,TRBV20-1,TGCAGTGCTACGATAACTAGCGCCCACGAGCAGTACTTC,CSATITSAHEQYF
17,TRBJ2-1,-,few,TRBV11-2,TGTGCCAGCAGCAGCTACGAGAGGTTAGCGGCCGGCAATGAGCAGTTCTTC,CASSSYERLAAGNEQFF
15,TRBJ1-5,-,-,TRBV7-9,TGTGCCAGCAGCTCTACGGACAGCAGCAATCAGCCCCAGCATTTT,CASSSTDSSNQPQHF
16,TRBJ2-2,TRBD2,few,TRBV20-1,TGCAGTGCTAGAGATCCAGCGGGACTAAACACCGGGGAGCTGTTTTTT,CSARDPAGLNTGELFF
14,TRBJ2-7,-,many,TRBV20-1,TGCAGTGCTAGATTTCGGACGGGGGACTACGAGCAGTACTTC,CSARFRTGDYEQYF
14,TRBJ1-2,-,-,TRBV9,TGTGCCAGCAGCCAGGAGGCTTCCGCTTATGGCTACACCTTC,CASSQEASAYGYTF
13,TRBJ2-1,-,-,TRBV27,TGTGCCAGCAGTTTGGGGAAAAACAATGAGCAGTTCTTC,CASSLGKNNEQFF
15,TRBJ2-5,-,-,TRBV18,TGTGCCAGCTCACCCGGCCGAGGATTTGGGGAGACCCAGTACTTC,CASSPGRGFGETQYF
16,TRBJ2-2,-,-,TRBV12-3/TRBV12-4,TGTGCCAGCAGTACCCCCAGGGGCTCGAACACCGGGGAGCTGTTTTTT,CASSTPRGSNTGELFF
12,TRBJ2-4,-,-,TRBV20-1,TGCAGTGCGAAGGGGACCAAAAACATTCAGTACTTC,CSAKGTKNIQYF
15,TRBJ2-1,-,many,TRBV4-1,TGCGCCAGCAGCCAAGATCTGGTAGAAGGGAATGAGCAGTTCTTC,CASSQDLVEGNEQFF
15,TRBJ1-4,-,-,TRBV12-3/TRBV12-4,TGTGCCAGCAGTCCACAAGGGAGGACTAATGAAAAACTGTTTTTT,CASSPQGRTNEKLFF
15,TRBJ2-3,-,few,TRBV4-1,TGCGCCAGCAGTCCGGGGCAGCCGATCACAGATACGCAGTATTTT,CASSPGQPITDTQYF
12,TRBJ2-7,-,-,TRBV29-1,TGCAGCGTGATCACAGGCTCCTACGAGCAGTACTTC,CSVITGSYEQYF
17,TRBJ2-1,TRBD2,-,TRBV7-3,TGTGCCAGCAGCTCGGCCCCTAGCGGGGGGGCCTACGATGAGCAGTTCTTC,CASSSAPSGGAYDEQFF
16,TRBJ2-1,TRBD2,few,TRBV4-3,TGCGCCAGCAGCCAAGGTCAGCGGGAAGTTTGGAATGAGCAGTTCTTC,CASSQGQREVWNEQFF